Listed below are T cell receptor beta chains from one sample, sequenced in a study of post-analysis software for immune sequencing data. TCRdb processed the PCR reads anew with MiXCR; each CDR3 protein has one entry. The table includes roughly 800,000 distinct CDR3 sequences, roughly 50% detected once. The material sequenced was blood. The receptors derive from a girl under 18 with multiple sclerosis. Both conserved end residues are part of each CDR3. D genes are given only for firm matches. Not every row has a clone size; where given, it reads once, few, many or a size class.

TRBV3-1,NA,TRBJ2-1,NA,CASSQGDASSYNEQFF,TGTGCCAGCAGCCAAGGCGACGCCAGCTCCTACAATGAGCAGTTCTTC
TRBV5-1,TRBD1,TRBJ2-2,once,CASSLLGQGPLELFF,TGCGCCAGCAGCTTGCTGGGACAGGGTCCCTTGGAGCTGTTTTTT
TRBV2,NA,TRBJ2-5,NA,CARRGGETQYF,TGTGCCAGAAGGGGTGGAGAGACCCAGTACTTC
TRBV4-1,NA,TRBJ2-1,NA,CASTPREPSGLGSLPYNEQFF,TGCGCCAGCACCCCAAGAGAACCATCGGGTCTCGGGTCTTTACCCTACAATGAGCAGTTCTTC
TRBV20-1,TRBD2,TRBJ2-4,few,CSARDVIAGDKNIQYF,TGCAGTGCTAGAGATGTAATAGCGGGGGATAAAAACATTCAGTACTTC
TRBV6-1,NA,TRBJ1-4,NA,CASNRGSGEEKLFF,TGTGCCAGCAACCGAGGATCGGGAGAGGAAAAACTGTTTTTT
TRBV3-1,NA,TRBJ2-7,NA,CASSIRDIEQYF,TGTGCCAGCAGCATTCGGGACATTGAGCAGTACTTC
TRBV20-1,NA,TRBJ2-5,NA,CSARDLELSSYNGQYF,TGCAGTGCTAGAGACCTGGAATTAAGCTCCTACAATGGGCAGTACTTC
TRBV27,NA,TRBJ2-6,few,CASSFLGVPDYSGANVLTF,TGTGCCAGCAGTTTCCTAGGGGTCCCCGATTACTCTGGGGCCAACGTCCTGACTTTC
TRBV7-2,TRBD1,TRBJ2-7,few,CASSPRTGEEQYF,TGTGCCAGCAGCCCCCGGACAGGGGAAGAGCAGTACTTC
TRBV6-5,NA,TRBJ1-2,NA,CASSRSPWGNYGYTF,TGTGCCAGCAGCCGAAGTCCCTGGGGTAACTATGGCTACACCTTC
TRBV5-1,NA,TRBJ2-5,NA,CASSLLPRSTQGFQETQYF,TGCGCCAGCAGCTTGCTCCCCAGATCCACCCAAGGGTTCCAAGAGACCCAGTACTTC
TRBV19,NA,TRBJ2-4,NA,CASSSARATQYF,TGTGCCAGTAGCTCGGCAAGGGCAACACAGTACTTC
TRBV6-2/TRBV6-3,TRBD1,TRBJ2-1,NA,CASSNGQGVNEQFF,TGTGCCAGCAGTAACGGACAGGGGGTTAATGAGCAGTTCTTC
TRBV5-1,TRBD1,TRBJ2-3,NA,CASSLETRGLTDTQYF,TGCGCCAGCAGCTTGGAGACCAGGGGGCTGACAGATACGCAGTATTTT
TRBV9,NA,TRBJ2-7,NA,CASSVGRGGGYEQYF,TGTGCCAGCAGCGTAGGACGAGGGGGGGGCTACGAGCAGTACTTC
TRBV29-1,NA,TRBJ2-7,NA,CSVVDRDTFSYEQYF,TGCAGCGTTGTAGACCGGGACACCTTCTCCTACGAGCAGTACTTC
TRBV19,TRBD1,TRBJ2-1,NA,CASSILTGGNEQFF,TGTGCCAGTAGTATTCTGACAGGGGGCAATGAGCAGTTCTTC
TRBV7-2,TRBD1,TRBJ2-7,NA,CASSLEGAFYEQYF,TGTGCCAGCAGCTTAGAGGGGGCATTCTACGAGCAGTACTTC
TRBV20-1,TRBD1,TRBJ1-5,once,CSVPDRNNQPQHF,TGCAGTGTTCCGGACAGGAACAATCAGCCCCAGCATTTT
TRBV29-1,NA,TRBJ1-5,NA,CSVATGTQPQHF,TGCAGCGTTGCCACCGGGACTCAGCCCCAGCATTTT
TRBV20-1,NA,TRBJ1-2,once,CSAKDTSYGYTF,TGCAGTGCCAAAGACACCAGCTATGGCTACACCTTC
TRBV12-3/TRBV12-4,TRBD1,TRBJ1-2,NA,CASSATGQGLHGYTF,TGTGCCAGCAGTGCGACGGGACAGGGATTGCATGGCTACACCTTC
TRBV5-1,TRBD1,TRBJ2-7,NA,CASSHRTGPGEQYF,TGCGCCAGCAGCCATCGGACAGGGCCGGGCGAGCAGTACTTC
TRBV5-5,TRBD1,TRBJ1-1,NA,CASSLVPDRGIGNTEAFF,TGTGCCAGCAGCTTGGTTCCCGACAGGGGTATCGGGAACACTGAAGCTTTCTTT
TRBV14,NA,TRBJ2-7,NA,CASSQLGQSYEQYF,TGTGCCAGCAGCCAACTCGGACAGTCCTACGAGCAGTACTTC
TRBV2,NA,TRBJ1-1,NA,CASSEEGFEAFF,TGTGCCAGCAGTGAAGAGGGGTTTGAAGCTTTCTTT
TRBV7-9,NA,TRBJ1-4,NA,CASSSAANEKLFF,TGTGCCAGCAGCTCCGCGGCGAATGAAAAACTGTTTTTT
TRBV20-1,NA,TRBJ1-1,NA,CSARSPNTEAFF,TGCAGTGCTAGGTCTCCGAACACTGAAGCTTTCTTT
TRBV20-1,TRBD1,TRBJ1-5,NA,CSARPTGIYQPQHF,TGCAGTGCTAGACCGACAGGGATTTATCAGCCCCAGCATTTT
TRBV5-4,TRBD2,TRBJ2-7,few,CASSIGTSGSYEQYF,TGTGCCAGCAGCATAGGGACTAGCGGATCCTACGAGCAGTACTTC
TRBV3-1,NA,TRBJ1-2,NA,CASSRIGTQHGYTF,TGTGCCAGCAGCCGGATAGGGACACAACATGGCTACACCTTC
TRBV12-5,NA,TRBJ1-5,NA,CASGLVLGLASNQPQHF,TGTGCTAGTGGTTTGGTACTGGGGTTAGCTAGCAATCAGCCCCAGCATTTT
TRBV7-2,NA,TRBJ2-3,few,CASSGVGGSAQYF,TGTGCCAGCAGCGGAGTGGGGGGTTCGGCGCAGTATTTT
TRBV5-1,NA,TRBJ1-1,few,CASSLGTGFVTEAFF,TGCGCCAGCAGCTTGGGCACAGGGTTCGTCACTGAAGCTTTCTTT
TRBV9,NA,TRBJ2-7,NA,CASSVIADFSYEQYF,TGTGCCAGCAGCGTCATAGCGGATTTCTCCTACGAGCAGTACTTC
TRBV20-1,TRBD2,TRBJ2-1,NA,CSAVGLAGGYEQFF,TGCAGTGCTGTGGGACTAGCGGGAGGCTACGAGCAGTTCTTC
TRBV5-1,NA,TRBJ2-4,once,CASSGSGLSGEQYF,TGCGCCAGCAGCGGTTCGGGGCTGTCGGGTGAGCAGTACTTC
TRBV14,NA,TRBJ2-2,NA,CASSQDMLTGELFF,TGTGCCAGCAGCCAAGATATGCTCACCGGGGAGCTGTTTTTT
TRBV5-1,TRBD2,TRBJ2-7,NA,CASYAGAGGSYEQYF,TGCGCCAGCTATGCTGGGGCGGGAGGCTCCTACGAGCAGTACTTC
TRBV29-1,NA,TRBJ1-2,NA,CSVEDRGSVYTF,TGCAGCGTTGAAGATCGGGGCAGTGTCTACACCTTC
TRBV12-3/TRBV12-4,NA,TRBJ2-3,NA,CATTPRRNTDTQYF,TGTGCCACCACCCCCCGGCGGAACACAGATACGCAGTATTTT
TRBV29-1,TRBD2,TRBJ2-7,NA,CSVEDGESGRDSDEQYF,TGCAGCGTTGAAGATGGTGAAAGCGGGAGGGATAGTGACGAGCAGTACTTC
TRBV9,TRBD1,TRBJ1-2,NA,CASSIGQGGFSGYTF,TGTGCCAGCAGCATAGGACAGGGGGGTTTCTCGGGCTACACCTTC
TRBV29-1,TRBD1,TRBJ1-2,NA,CSVVSGGMYGYTF,TGCAGCGTTGTTTCAGGGGGCATGTACGGCTACACCTTC
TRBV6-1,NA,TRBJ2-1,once,CASSEALHNPSYNEQFF,TGTGCCAGCAGTGAGGCCTTGCACAATCCCTCCTACAATGAGCAGTTCTTC
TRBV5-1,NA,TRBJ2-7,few,CASSLAHTGEQYF,TGCGCCAGCAGCTTGGCCCATACAGGGGAGCAGTACTTC
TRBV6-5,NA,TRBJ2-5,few,CASSRSGAQETQYF,TGTGCCAGCAGTCGATCCGGGGCCCAAGAGACCCAGTACTTC
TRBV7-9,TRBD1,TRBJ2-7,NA,CASSLGQGWLSHHEQYF,TGTGCCAGCAGCTTGGGACAGGGCTGGTTGAGTCACCACGAGCAGTACTTC
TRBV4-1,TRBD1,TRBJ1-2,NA,CASSQVGTGGPPTNYGYTF,TGCGCCAGCAGCCAAGTGGGGACAGGGGGCCCACCTACTAACTATGGCTACACCTTC
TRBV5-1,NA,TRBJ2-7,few,CASSLVGQGGHEQYF,TGCGCCAGCAGCTTGGTCGGCCAGGGAGGCCACGAGCAGTACTTC
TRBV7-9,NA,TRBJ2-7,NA,CASSSSIGGLEQYF,TGTGCCAGCAGCTCTAGCATCGGCGGTCTCGAGCAGTACTTC
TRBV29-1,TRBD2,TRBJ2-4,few,CSVGLGPPRGEQYF,TGCAGCGTTGGTCTGGGCCCGCCTCGGGGGGAGCAGTACTTC
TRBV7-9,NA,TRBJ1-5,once,CASSLATHGDQPQHF,TGTGCCAGCAGCTTAGCGACCCATGGCGATCAGCCCCAGCATTTT
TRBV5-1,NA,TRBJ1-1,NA,CASSSVAPPGLNTEAFF,TGCGCCAGCAGCTCGGTCGCGCCGCCGGGGCTGAACACTGAAGCTTTCTTT